This TCR beta chain was observed in a study of CD8 T cells in Susac syndrome. As for the study in general: Treatment status at blood draw for the Susac syndrome patients was therapy-naive, corticosteroids, or intravenous immunoglobulin alone.

RNA in amounts of roughly 0.5 to 1 ug was reverse transcribed with random hexamers. TCRdb used MiXCR to reprocess the immunoSEQ multiplex PCR reads, holding one entry per CDR3 protein. This table holds about 150,000 distinct CDR3 sequences, 95% to 97% found once. CDR1 is SQVTM, CDR2 ANQGSEA, per germline. Trimming removed 6 bases from V and 0 bases from J, with 5 bases in between. The CDR3 covers 12 residues. Sequencing input: CD4+ T cells from PBMCs. The TCR sequence derives from a human donor with Susac syndrome. The genes are TRBV29-1 and TRBJ2-2; D not resolved. This chain's CDR3 is CSVRSNTGELFF. The CDR3 region has the DNA TGCAGCGTGCGTTCGAACACCGGGGAGCTGTTTTTT.